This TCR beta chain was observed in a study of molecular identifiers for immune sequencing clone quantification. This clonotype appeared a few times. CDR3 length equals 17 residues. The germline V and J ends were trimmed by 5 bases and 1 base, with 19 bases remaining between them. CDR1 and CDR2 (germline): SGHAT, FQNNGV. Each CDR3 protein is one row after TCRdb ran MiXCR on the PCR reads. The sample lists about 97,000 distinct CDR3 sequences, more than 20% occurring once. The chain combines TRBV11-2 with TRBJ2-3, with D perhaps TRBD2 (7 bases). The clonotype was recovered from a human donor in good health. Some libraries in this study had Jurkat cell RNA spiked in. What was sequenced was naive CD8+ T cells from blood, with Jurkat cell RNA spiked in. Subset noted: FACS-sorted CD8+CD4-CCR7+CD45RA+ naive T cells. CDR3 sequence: CASSHGGGAGGTDTQYF. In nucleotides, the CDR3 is TGTGCCAGCAGCCATGGGGGGGGGGCTGGAGGCACAGATACGCAGTATTTT.